These 5 T cell receptor beta chains share one sample of origin, sequenced in a study of spatial heterogeneity in lung cancer. Stated time point: blood at routine non-recurrence follow-up after resection. TCRdb fed the 5' RACE reads into MiXCR, producing one record per CDR3 protein. This table has fewer than 2,000 distinct CDR3 sequences, 15% to 20% appearing once. Sequenced material: PBMCs, taken at follow-up. The receptors stem from a male donor with early-stage non-small cell lung cancer.

Sample share makes this clonotype medium-sized. The CDR3 region is CATSRDLDRAPNQPQHF. The CDR3 DNA reads as TGTGCCACCAGCAGAGATCTTGACAGGGCTCCAAATCAGCCCCAGCATTTT. The chain recombines TRBV15 with TRBJ1-5, with 7 bases that match TRBD1. Germline CDR1 is LNHNV and CDR2 is YYDKDF (reference sequence). CDR3 size: 17 residues. The V and J ends lost 0 bases and 4 bases, in that order; junction bases with no gene match: 9. The complete variable domain, with remaining parts taken from reference TRBV15 and TRBJ1-5, reads DAMVIQNPRYQVTQFGKPVTLSCSQTLNHNVMYWYQQKSSQAPKLLFHYYDKDFNNEADTPDNFQSRRPNTSFCFLDIRSPGLGDTAMYLCATSRDLDRAPNQPQHFGDGTRLSIL.

In its sample, this clonotype ranks as medium-sized. The rearrangement joins TRBV29-1 to TRBJ2-7; D remains unclear. The CDR3 is 13 amino acids. Germline V gene lookup returns CDR1 SQVTM and CDR2 ANQGSEA. Deletions cut 6 bases from V and 7 bases from J, with 19 bases between. The CDR3 spells CSVGPGPGQEQYF. Here the CDR3 DNA reads TGCAGCGTCGGACCGGGCCCCGGTCAAGAGCAGTACTTC.

The rearrangement links TRBV24-1 to TRBJ1-1, with a possible D match to TRBD1 (5 bases). Trimming pared 5 bases from V and 7 bases from J, leaving 13 bases between. Per the germline V gene, CDR1 is KGHDR and CDR2 is SFDVKD. The CDR3 runs to 13 residues. The CDR3, as DNA: TGTGCCACCAGTGGTGTCCAGGGCGGTGAAGCTTTCTTT. This translates into CATSGVQGGEAFF.

This clonotype is medium-sized within its sample. The chain combines TRBV7-9 with TRBJ2-3; no firm D call. This CDR3 is 15 amino acids long. The V gene lost 2 bases and the J gene lost 2 bases, with 11 bases spanning the gap. The germline V gene has CDR1 SEHNR and CDR2 FQNEAQ (reference sequence). CDR3 residues: CASSLRPGLTDTQYF. Here the CDR3 DNA reads TGTGCCAGCAGCTTAAGGCCCGGGCTCACAGATACGCAGTATTTT. The entire variable domain, with the rest obtained from reference TRBV7-9 and TRBJ2-3, is as follows: DTGVSQNPRHKITKRGQNVTFRCDPISEHNRLYWYRQTLGQGPEFLTYFQNEAQLEKSRLLSDRFSAERPKGSFSTLEIQRTEQGDSAMYLCASSLRPGLTDTQYFGPGTRLTVL.

This clonotype appeared a few times. The CDR3 DNA is TGTGCCAGCATTCGACGGGGGGGAACCAATGAGCAGTTCTTC. Protein product: CASIRRGGTNEQFF. V and J are TRBV2 and TRBJ2-1, with 8 nucleotides matching TRBD2. The CDR3 length is 14 residues. Germline trimming cut 7 bases from V and 6 bases from J; bases unmatched to any gene: 8. Germline CDR1 and CDR2: SNHLY and FYNNEI.